This TCR beta chain was observed in a study of T cells after yellow fever vaccination. CDR1 ENHRY and CDR2 SYGVKD come from the germline V gene. The CDR3 is 13 residues long. V dropped 6 bases and J dropped 1 base, with 10 bases sitting between them. TCRdb re-analysed the 5' RACE reads in MiXCR, keeping a single row per CDR3 protein. The data hold hundreds of thousands of distinct CDR3 sequences, with around a tenth observed a single time. This clonotype was obtained from a man between 18 and 35 years old who received the YFV17D yellow fever vaccine. The sample here was PBMCs, taken on the day of the first yellow fever vaccination. The J gene is TRBJ2-7, the V gene TRBV10-3; D not resolved. Written as DNA, the CDR3 is TGTGCCATCAGCCCACCACTTTCCTACGAGCAGTACTTC. Residues: CAISPPLSYEQYF.